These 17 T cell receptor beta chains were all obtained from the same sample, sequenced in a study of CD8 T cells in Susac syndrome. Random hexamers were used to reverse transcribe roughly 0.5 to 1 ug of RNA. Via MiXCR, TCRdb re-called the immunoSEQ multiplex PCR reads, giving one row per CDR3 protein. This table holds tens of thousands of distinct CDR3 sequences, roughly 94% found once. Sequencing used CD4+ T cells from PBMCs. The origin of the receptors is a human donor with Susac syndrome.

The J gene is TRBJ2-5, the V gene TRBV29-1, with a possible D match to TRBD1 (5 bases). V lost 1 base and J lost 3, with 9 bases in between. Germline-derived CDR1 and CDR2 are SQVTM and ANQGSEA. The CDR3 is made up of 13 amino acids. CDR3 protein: CSVEGTGEETQYF. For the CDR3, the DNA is TGCAGCGTTGAAGGCACAGGAGAAGAGACCCAGTACTTC.

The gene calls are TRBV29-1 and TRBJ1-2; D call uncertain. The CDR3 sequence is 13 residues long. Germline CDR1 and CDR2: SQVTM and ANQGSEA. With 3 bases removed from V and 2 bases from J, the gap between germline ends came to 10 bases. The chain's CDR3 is CSVDPGFNYGYTF. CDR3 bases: TGCAGCGTTGATCCGGGGTTCAACTATGGCTACACCTTC.

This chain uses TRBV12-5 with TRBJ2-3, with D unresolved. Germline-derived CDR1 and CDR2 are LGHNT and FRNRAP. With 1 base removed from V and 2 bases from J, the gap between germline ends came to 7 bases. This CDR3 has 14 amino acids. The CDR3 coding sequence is TGTGCTAGTGGTTTGGGATCCTACACAGATACGCAGTATTTT. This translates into CASGLGSYTDTQYF.

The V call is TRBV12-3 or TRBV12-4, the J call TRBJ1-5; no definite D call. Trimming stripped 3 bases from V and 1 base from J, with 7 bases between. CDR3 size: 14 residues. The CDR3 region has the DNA TGTGCCAGCAGTTTCGAGAGGAGCAATCAGCCCCAGCATTTT. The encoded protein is CASSFERSNQPQHF.

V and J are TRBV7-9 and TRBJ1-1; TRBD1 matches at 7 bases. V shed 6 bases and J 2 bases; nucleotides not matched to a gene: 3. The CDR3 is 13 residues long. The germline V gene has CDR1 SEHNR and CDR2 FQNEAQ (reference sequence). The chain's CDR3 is CASRLGGNTEAFF. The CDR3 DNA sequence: TGTGCCAGCAGACTAGGGGGCAACACTGAAGCTTTCTTT.

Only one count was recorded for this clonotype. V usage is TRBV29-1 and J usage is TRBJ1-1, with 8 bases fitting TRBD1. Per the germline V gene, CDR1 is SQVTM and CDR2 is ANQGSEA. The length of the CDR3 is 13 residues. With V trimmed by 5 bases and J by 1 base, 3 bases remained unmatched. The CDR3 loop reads CSVFGQGNTEAFF. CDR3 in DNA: TGCAGCGTTTTCGGACAGGGGAACACTGAAGCTTTCTTT. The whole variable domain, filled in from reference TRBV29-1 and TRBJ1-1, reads SAVISQKPSRDICQRGTSLTIQCQVDSQVTMMFWYRQQPGQSLTLIATANQGSEATYESGFVIDKFPISRPNLTFSTLTVSNMSPEDSSIYLCSVFGQGNTEAFFGQGTRLTVV.

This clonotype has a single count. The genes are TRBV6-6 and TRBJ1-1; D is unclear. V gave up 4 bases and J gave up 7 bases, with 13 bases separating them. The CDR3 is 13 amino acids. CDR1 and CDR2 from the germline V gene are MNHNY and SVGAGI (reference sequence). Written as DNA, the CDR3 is TGTGCCAGCAGTTCTCTACACGACAATGAAGCTTTCTTT. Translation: CASSSLHDNEAFF.

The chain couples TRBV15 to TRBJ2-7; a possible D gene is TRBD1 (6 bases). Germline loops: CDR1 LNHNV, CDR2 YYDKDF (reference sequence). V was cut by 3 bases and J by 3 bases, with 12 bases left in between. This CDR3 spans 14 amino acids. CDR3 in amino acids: CATSRTGLNYEQYF. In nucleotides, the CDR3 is TGTGCCACCAGCAGGACAGGTCTCAACTACGAGCAGTACTTC.

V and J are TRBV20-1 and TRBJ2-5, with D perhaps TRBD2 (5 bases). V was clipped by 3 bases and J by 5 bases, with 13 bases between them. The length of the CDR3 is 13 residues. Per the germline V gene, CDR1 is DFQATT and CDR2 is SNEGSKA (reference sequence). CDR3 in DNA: TGCAGTGCTAGTGGCCCCGAGGGCGAGACCCAGTACTTC. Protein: CSASGPEGETQYF.

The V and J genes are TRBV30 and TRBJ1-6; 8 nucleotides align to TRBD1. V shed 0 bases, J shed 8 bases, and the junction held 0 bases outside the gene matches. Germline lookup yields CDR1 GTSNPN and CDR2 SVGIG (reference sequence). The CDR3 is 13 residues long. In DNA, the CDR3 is TGTGCCTGGAGTGTGGACAGGGATTCACCCCTCCACTTT. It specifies CAWSVDRDSPLHF.

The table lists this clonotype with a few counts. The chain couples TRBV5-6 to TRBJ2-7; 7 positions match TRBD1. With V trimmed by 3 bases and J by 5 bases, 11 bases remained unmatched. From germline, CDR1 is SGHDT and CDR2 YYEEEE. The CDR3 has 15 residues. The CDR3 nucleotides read TGTGCCAGCAGCTCGGGGACAGACCCATGGAACGAGCAGTACTTC. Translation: CASSSGTDPWNEQYF.

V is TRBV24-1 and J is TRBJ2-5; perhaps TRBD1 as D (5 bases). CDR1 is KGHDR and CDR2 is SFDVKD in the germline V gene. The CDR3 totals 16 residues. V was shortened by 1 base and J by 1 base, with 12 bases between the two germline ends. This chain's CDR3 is CATSDFTTATQETQYF. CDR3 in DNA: TGTGCCACCAGTGATTTTACGACAGCCACCCAAGAGACCCAGTACTTC.

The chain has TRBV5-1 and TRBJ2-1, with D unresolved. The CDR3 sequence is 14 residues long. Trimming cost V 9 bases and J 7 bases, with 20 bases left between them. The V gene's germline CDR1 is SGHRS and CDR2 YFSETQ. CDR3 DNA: TGCGCCACCTCAGAGGCCCCCCAAGGGAATGAGCAGTTCTTC. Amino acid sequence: CATSEAPQGNEQFF.

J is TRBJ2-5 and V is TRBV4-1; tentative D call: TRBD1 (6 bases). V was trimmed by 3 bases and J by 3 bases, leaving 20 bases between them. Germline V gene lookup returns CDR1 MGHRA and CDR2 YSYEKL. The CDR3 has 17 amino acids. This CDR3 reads CASSQERSGVGEETQYF. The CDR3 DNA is TGCGCCAGCAGCCAGGAGAGGTCAGGGGTCGGTGAAGAGACCCAGTACTTC.

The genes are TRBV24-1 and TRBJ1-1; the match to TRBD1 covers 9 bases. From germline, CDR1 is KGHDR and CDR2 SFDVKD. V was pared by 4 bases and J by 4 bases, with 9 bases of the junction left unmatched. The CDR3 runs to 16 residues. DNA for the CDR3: TGTGCCACCAGTGACGGACAGGGGCGATGGGGCACTGAAGCTTTCTTT. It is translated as CATSDGQGRWGTEAFF.

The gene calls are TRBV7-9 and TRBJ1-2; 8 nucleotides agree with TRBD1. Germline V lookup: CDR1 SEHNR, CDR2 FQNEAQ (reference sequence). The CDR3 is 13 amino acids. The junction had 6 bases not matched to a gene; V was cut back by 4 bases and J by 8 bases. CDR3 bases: TGTGCCAGCAGCTGGAGGACAGGGACGGGCTACACCTTC. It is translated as CASSWRTGTGYTF. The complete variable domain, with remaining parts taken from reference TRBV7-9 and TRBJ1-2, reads DTGVSQNPRHKITKRGQNVTFRCDPISEHNRLYWYRQTLGQGPEFLTYFQNEAQLEKSRLLSDRFSAERPKGSFSTLEIQRTEQGDSAMYLCASSWRTGTGYTFGSGTRLTVV.

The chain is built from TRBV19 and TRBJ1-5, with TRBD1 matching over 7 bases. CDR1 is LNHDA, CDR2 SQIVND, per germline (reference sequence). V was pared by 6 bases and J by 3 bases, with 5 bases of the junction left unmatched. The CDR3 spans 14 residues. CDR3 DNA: TGTGCCAGTAGCAGAGACAGGGCCAATCAGCCCCAGCATTTT. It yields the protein CASSRDRANQPQHF.